This is a list of T cell receptor beta chains from one sample in a study of tumor and adjacent non-tumor tissue in lung cancer. TCRdb called the multiplex PCR reads again in MiXCR, with one record for every CDR3 protein. The sample lists approximately 47,000 distinct CDR3 sequences; roughly 67% were seen once. Input material: distant non-tumor lung tissue. The source is a woman aged 70-85 years with non-small cell lung cancer. Both conserved end residues are part of each CDR3. D genes are given only for firm matches. Part of the rows lack a size; the others show once, few, many or a class for expanded clones.

TRBJ1-3 many TRBV10-3 . TGTGCCATCGGCGGGACTGCCTCTGGAAACACCATATATTTT CAIGGTASGNTIYF
TRBJ2-5 many TRBV20-1 TRBD1 TGCAGTGCTAGAGACCGGGACAGGGGGCAAGAGACCCAGTACTTC CSARDRDRGQETQYF
TRBJ1-2 many TRBV7-9 . TGTGCCAGCAGCCTCGCAGGGAGCACCTATGGCTACACCTTC CASSLAGSTYGYTF
TRBJ2-2 . TRBV29-1 . TGCAGCGTTGAAAAAGCAGGTTTCACCGGGGAGCTATTTTTT CSVEKAGFTGELFF
TRBJ1-5 . TRBV6-5 . TGTGCCAGCATGGTCGAATCCAATCAGCCCCAGCATTTT CASMVESNQPQHF
TRBJ1-1 few TRBV27 . TGTGCCAGCAGTAGAAGGCAAGAAAACACTGAAGCTTTCTTT CASSRRQENTEAFF
TRBJ2-7 . TRBV7-9 . TGTGCCAGCAGCTTATCGGACTCCTCCTACGAGCAGTACTTC CASSLSDSSYEQYF
TRBJ2-3 . TRBV6-1 TRBD1 TGTGCCAGCAGGGACATACGGGACAGGGGAGATACTCAGTATTTT CASRDIRDRGDTQYF
TRBJ2-7 few TRBV19 . TGTGCTAGGGACGGGGAGACCGAGCAGTACTTC CARDGETEQYF
TRBJ2-1 . TRBV20-1 TRBD1 TGCAGTGCTAGAAATCAAGGACAGGGAAACAATGAGCAGTTCTTC CSARNQGQGNNEQFF
TRBJ2-7 . TRBV6-2/TRBV6-3 . TGTGCCAGTAGTCTAGCACGGACATACGAGCAGTACTTC CASSLARTYEQYF
TRBJ2-1 . TRBV28 . TGTGCCAGCAGTTGGGATGCCGGGACACTGAACAATGGGCTGTTCTTC CASSWDAGTLNNGLFF
TRBJ1-5 . TRBV6-1 . TGTGCCAGCAATGGAGGGAGCGGGGAAAATCAGCCCCAGCATTTT CASNGGSGENQPQHF
TRBJ2-1 once TRBV29-1 . TGCAGCGTTGTCGTGACGGTAAACAATGAGCAGTTCTTC CSVVVTVNNEQFF
TRBJ2-5 . TRBV6-5 TRBD2 TGTGCCAGCCGTTGCTCGCTTGGGGAGGGGAAAGAGACCCAGTGCTTC CASRCSLGEGKETQCF
TRBJ2-2 . TRBV12-3/TRBV12-4 . TGTACCAGCAGTTTCCTGCCTGAGGTGCTGTTTTTT CTSSFLPEVLFF
TRBJ1-2 . TRBV5-1 TRBD1 TGCGCCAGCAGCTTGAACTCGACAGGGGGCCGGGACTACACCTTC CASSLNSTGGRDYTF
TRBJ1-1 . TRBV5-4 . TGTGCCAGCAGCCGTATTCCAGGACTGGGAGTTACTGAAGCTTTCTTT CASSRIPGLGVTEAFF
TRBJ1-5 few TRBV7-9 . TGTGCCAGCAGCCCCACGGAGCCCAATCAGCCCCAGCATTTT CASSPTEPNQPQHF
TRBJ2-3 . TRBV6-6 . TGTACCAGTAGTTACCAAGGGGCTCACACAGATACGCAGTACTTT CTSSYQGAHTDTQYF
TRBJ2-3 . TRBV30 . TGTACCTGGAGTTCCTGGAGCACAGATACACAGTATTTT CTWSSWSTDTQYF
TRBJ2-7 . TRBV20-1 . TGCAGTGCTGGACTTATGGGACCCCTTAACGAGCAGTACTTC CSAGLMGPLNEQYF
TRBJ2-7 . TRBV20-1 . TGCAGTGCTAGCGGCTCGGTGGTGGGGGGACCCTACGAGCAGTACTTC CSASGSVVGGPYEQYF
TRBJ1-5 once TRBV20-1 . TGCAGTGCGAGGGGCAGCGGAGATAGCAATCGGCCCCAGCATTTT CSARGSGDSNRPQHF
TRBJ2-6 many TRBV11-2 TRBD1 TGTGCCAGCAGTTTTATAACAGGGGGCTTTGGGGCCAACGTCCTGACTTTC CASSFITGGFGANVLTF
TRBJ1-5 . TRBV30 . TGTGCCTGGAGTGAGTTTCCACCCGATCAGTCCCAGCATTTT CAWSEFPPDQSQHF
TRBJ2-1 once TRBV7-9 . TGTGTCAGCAGCTTAGACGGGAGCTCCTACAATGAGCAGTTCTTC CVSSLDGSSYNEQFF
TRBJ1-5 . TRBV6-1 TRBD1 TGTACCAGCAGACCCGGACAGGGGAGGCAACCCCATCATTTT CTSRPGQGRQPHHF
TRBJ1-1 . TRBV5-4 . TGTGCCAACAGCTTGGCAGGGAAGAACACTGAAGCTTTCTTT CANSLAGKNTEAFF
TRBJ2-3 . TRBV5-4 TRBD2 TGTGTCAGCAGCTTACTAGCGGGTGTCACAGATACGCACTATTTT CVSSLLAGVTDTHYF
TRBJ2-3 . TRBV10-2 . TGCGCCAGCAGTGAGATCGGGAGTGGGAATCAGTCCCAGTATTTT CASSEIGSGNQSQYF
TRBJ2-1 once TRBV6-5 . TGTGCCAACAGTTACTCGAGCACAGGCGGGCAGTTCTTC CANSYSSTGGQFF
TRBJ2-2 many TRBV24-1 . TGTGCCACCAGTGATTTGCAGAGTTCGCTGAACACCGGGGAGCTGTTTTTT CATSDLQSSLNTGELFF
TRBJ1-3 few TRBV7-4 . TGTGTCAGCAGCCACGCTAGGATTGGATCGGTTGGAAACACCATATATTTT CVSSHARIGSVGNTIYF
TRBJ1-4 . TRBV12-3/TRBV12-4 . TGCACCAGCAAACGGGGCTCTAATGAAAAACTGTTTTTT CTSKRGSNEKLFF
TRBJ2-1 . TRBV29-1 TRBD2 TGCAGCGTCTGCGGGACTAACGGGGGCAATGAGCAGTTCTTC CSVCGTNGGNEQFF
TRBJ2-7 once TRBV10-1 . TGCGCCAGCAGTTCCGGAGAGACCTACGAGCAATACTTC CASSSGETYEQYF